Listed below are T cell receptor beta chains from one sample, sequenced in a study of shared clonotypes between healthy human individuals. Libraries were prepared by immunoSEQ multiplex PCR; TCRdb keeps only in-frame clonotypes and omits some of them. The table includes around 550,000 clones, 96% detected once. Sequencing was done on a sample of naive CD4+ T cells sorted from blood. These receptors all come from a woman under 40 in good health. CDR3s include the opening cysteine and the closing phenylalanine or tryptophan. Fields, in order: clone size, CDR3 length, J gene, D gene, V gene, CDR3 protein, CDR3 DNA. A D gene is named only where the DNA matches it firmly. Only some rows state a clone size, as once, few, many or a class for expanded clones.

NA | 14 | TRBJ2-7 | NA | TRBV6-5 | CASSYRGGSYEQYF | TGTGCCAGCAGTTACCGTGGCGGATCCTACGAGCAGTACTTC
NA | 18 | TRBJ2-5 | NA | TRBV6-4 | CASSDSEDSPDLQETQYF | TGTGCCAGCAGTGACTCCGAGGACTCTCCCGACTTACAAGAGACCCAGTACTTC
NA | 13 | TRBJ1-4 | NA | TRBV2 | CASSLDRNEKLFF | TGTGCCAGCAGTTTGGACCGAAATGAAAAACTGTTTTTT
NA | 15 | TRBJ1-3 | TRBD1 | TRBV27 | CASSLRTGSGNTIYF | TGTGCCAGCAGTTTAAGGACAGGGTCCGGAAACACCATATATTTT
NA | 13 | TRBJ1-2 | NA | TRBV7-9 | CASSLSGRYGYTF | TGTGCCAGCAGCTTATCGGGTAGATATGGCTACACCTTC
NA | 14 | TRBJ1-4 | NA | TRBV4-2 | CASSHGRDAEKLFF | TGTGCCAGCAGCCACGGACGGGACGCTGAAAAACTGTTTTTT
once | 16 | TRBJ2-3 | NA | TRBV11-2 | CASSLPGRVPPDTQYF | TGTGCCAGCAGCTTACCCGGCAGGGTCCCCCCAGATACGCAGTATTTT
NA | 14 | TRBJ2-7 | NA | TRBV10-2 | CASSESANSYEQYF | TGCGCCAGCAGTGAGTCGGCAAATTCCTACGAGCAGTACTTC
few | 14 | TRBJ1-1 | NA | TRBV2 | CASSEYRAGTEAFF | TGTGCCAGCAGTGAATACAGGGCGGGCACTGAAGCTTTCTTT
NA | 14 | TRBJ1-2 | NA | TRBV6-5 | CASSYQNGGYGYTF | TGTGCCAGCAGTTACCAGAATGGGGGCTATGGCTACACCTTC
NA | 14 | TRBJ1-1 | TRBD1 | TRBV18 | CASSRQGSNTEAFF | TGTGCCAGCTCGCGACAGGGAAGTAACACTGAAGCTTTCTTT
NA | 15 | TRBJ2-6 | NA | TRBV28 | CASRKGTVGANVLTF | TGTGCCAGCAGAAAGGGAACTGTAGGGGCCAACGTCCTGACTTTC
NA | 15 | TRBJ1-1 | NA | TRBV4-2 | CASSQDLEGEGEAFF | TGTGCCAGCAGCCAAGATCTGGAGGGGGAAGGTGAAGCTTTCTTT
NA | 17 | TRBJ1-4 | TRBD1 | TRBV19 | CASNARTPGQGNEKLFF | TGTGCCAGTAACGCTCGAACGCCGGGACAGGGGAATGAAAAACTGTTTTTT
NA | 13 | TRBJ2-2 | TRBD1 | TRBV29-1 | CSVETGVGGELFF | TGCAGCGTTGAGACAGGGGTAGGCGGGGAGCTGTTTTTT
NA | 13 | TRBJ2-7 | NA | TRBV6-4 | CASSRGGYHEQYF | TGTGCCAGCAGTAGGGGTGGATACCACGAGCAGTACTTC
once | 13 | TRBJ2-7 | NA | TRBV19 | CASSIGTEYEQYF | TGTGCCAGTAGTATAGGGACAGAATACGAGCAGTACTTC
NA | 16 | TRBJ1-5 | NA | TRBV19 | CASSIGTDDSNQPQHF | TGTGCCAGTAGTATAGGGACAGATGATAGCAATCAGCCCCAGCATTTT
NA | 16 | TRBJ2-3 | NA | TRBV11-2 | CASSLMSSGVPDTQYF | TGTGCCAGCAGCTTAATGAGTAGCGGCGTCCCAGATACGCAGTATTTT
NA | 13 | TRBJ1-1 | TRBD1 | TRBV2 | CASRGTGGTEAFF | TGTGCCAGCAGAGGGACAGGAGGCACTGAAGCTTTCTTT
NA | 15 | TRBJ1-2 | TRBD1 | TRBV10-3 | CAISESTGAGDGYTF | TGTGCCATCAGTGAGTCGACAGGGGCTGGTGATGGCTACACCTTC
NA | 11 | TRBJ1-5 | NA | TRBV27 | CASTRRQPQHF | TGTGCCAGCACCCGAAGGCAGCCCCAGCATTTT
NA | 17 | TRBJ2-7 | TRBD1 | TRBV6-8 | CASSQRDMTGPGPEQYF | TGTGCCAGCAGTCAACGAGACATGACAGGGCCGGGGCCCGAGCAGTACTTC
NA | 13 | TRBJ2-7 | TRBD1 | TRBV19 | CATSWTGEYEQYF | TGTGCCACCTCCTGGACAGGTGAATACGAGCAGTACTTC
NA | 15 | TRBJ1-1 | NA | TRBV5-6 | CASSLGPGMNTEAFF | TGTGCCAGCAGCTTGGGGCCCGGAATGAACACTGAAGCTTTCTTT
NA | 16 | TRBJ2-1 | TRBD1 | TRBV4-1 | CASSQDRGKVTNEQFF | TGCGCCAGCAGCCAAGACAGGGGGAAGGTAACGAATGAGCAGTTCTTC
NA | 13 | TRBJ2-5 | NA | TRBV2 | CASSGGNQETQYF | TGTGCCAGCAGTGGTGGGAACCAAGAGACCCAGTACTTC
NA | 14 | TRBJ2-7 | NA | TRBV7-9 | CASSLVSGSYEQYF | TGTGCCAGCAGCTTAGTGTCAGGCTCCTACGAGCAGTACTTC
NA | 16 | TRBJ2-3 | TRBD2 | TRBV7-8 | CASSPQLAGLEDTQYF | TGTGCCAGCAGCCCTCAACTAGCGGGATTGGAAGATACGCAGTATTTT
NA | 17 | TRBJ2-3 | TRBD2 | TRBV28 | CASSDFRTSGFTDTQYF | TGTGCCAGCAGTGACTTTCGGACTAGCGGTTTCACAGATACGCAGTATTTT
NA | 15 | TRBJ2-7 | TRBD1 | TRBV5-1 | CASSLKGTGVYEQYF | TGCGCCAGCAGCTTGAAGGGGACAGGGGTCTACGAGCAGTACTTC
NA | 13 | TRBJ2-1 | NA | TRBV19 | CASTRTGSYEQFF | TGTGCCAGTACCAGAACAGGGAGCTATGAGCAGTTCTTC
NA | 17 | TRBJ1-5 | NA | TRBV7-2 | CASSPYYRTDSNQPQHF | TGTGCCAGCAGCCCTTACTACAGGACCGATAGCAATCAGCCCCAGCATTTT
NA | 16 | TRBJ1-5 | NA | TRBV27 | CASSSRTVNSNQPQHF | TGTGCCAGCAGTTCAAGGACAGTTAATAGCAATCAGCCCCAGCATTTT
NA | 14 | TRBJ2-2 | TRBD1 | TRBV19 | CASDDRVNTGELFF | TGTGCCAGTGATGACAGGGTGAACACCGGGGAGCTGTTTTTT
NA | 13 | TRBJ2-1 | NA | TRBV28 | CASSPPGGSEQFF | TGTGCCAGCAGTCCCCCCGGGGGAAGCGAGCAGTTCTTC
NA | 15 | TRBJ1-5 | NA | TRBV19 | CASSIYPEPYQPQHF | TGTGCCAGTAGTATTTACCCGGAGCCCTATCAGCCCCAGCATTTT
NA | 14 | TRBJ2-5 | TRBD2 | TRBV5-1 | CASKVAGERETQYF | TGCGCCAGCAAGGTAGCGGGAGAACGAGAGACCCAGTACTTC
NA | 14 | TRBJ2-2 | TRBD2 | TRBV30 | CAWRSPSGTGELFF | TGTGCCTGGAGGAGCCCTAGCGGCACCGGGGAGCTGTTTTTT
NA | 13 | TRBJ1-2 | NA | TRBV7-9 | CASRPYPGWGYTF | TGTGCCAGCAGACCCTATCCGGGCTGGGGCTACACCTTC